This entry lists 16 T cell receptor beta chains sequenced from one sample in a study of cytomegalovirus exposure and HLA in healthy donors. PCR used 60 Vbeta primers and 13 Jbeta primers. TCRdb's table, derived via immunoSEQ multiplex PCR, lists solely in-frame clones and lacks some. The specimen's table records 75,000 to 90,000 clones. The sample comprised PBMCs. The source is a woman in her fifties or sixties in good health and CMV-seronegative.

As for this clone: An end of the junction does not agree with germline; a read error may underlie this. The V and J genes are TRBV19 and TRBJ2-7; no reliable D call. Germline lookup yields CDR1 LNHDA and CDR2 SQIVND (reference sequence). The CDR3 has 10 amino acids. The CDR3 coding sequence is TGTGCCAGTAGTATTCATGGCTTCTGCTTC. It translates to CASSIHGFCF.

The gene calls are TRBV18 and TRBJ2-1; 10 bases align to TRBD1. Germline V gives CDR1 KGHSH, CDR2 LQKENI. This CDR3 spans 15 amino acids. Losses at the gene ends were 3 bases for V and 7 bases for J; bases not matched to a gene: 6. CDR3 in DNA: TGTGCCAGCTCACCCGGGACAGGGGATATGAATGAGCAGTTCTTC. Encoded protein: CASSPGTGDMNEQFF.

Comment on this clone: The identical CDR3 is also encoded by other nucleotide sequences in the sample. The chain recombines TRBV6-5 with TRBJ2-7, with 10 nucleotides matching TRBD2. The J segment lost 6 bases and the V segment lost 5 bases, leaving 10 bases of the junction unmatched. The CDR3 length is 15 residues. Germline CDR1 and CDR2: MNHEY and SVGAGI. CDR3 DNA: TGTGCCAGCAGTCGACCCGTAGCGGGAGGACGCGAGCAGTACTTC. Amino acid sequence: CASSRPVAGGREQYF.

The rearrangement links TRBV11-3 to TRBJ2-2; tentatively, D is TRBD2 (5 bases). V lost 5 bases, J lost 0 bases, and 13 bases lay in between. Germline V gives CDR1 SGHNT, CDR2 YENEEA. The CDR3 has 16 residues. In DNA form, the CDR3 reads TGTGCCAGCAGCCAAGGCGGAGGCCCGAACACCGGGGAGCTGTTTTTT. This gives the protein CASSQGGGPNTGELFF.

The chain is built from TRBV11-2 and TRBJ2-7; TRBD1 matches 11 bases. The CDR3 has 15 residues. The V gene end was trimmed by 1 base and the J gene end by 4 bases; junction bases not matched to a gene: 3. Germline CDR1 SGHAT, CDR2 FQNNGV. This CDR3 is CASSLGTGGGYEQYF. The DNA for the CDR3 is TGTGCCAGCAGCTTAGGGACAGGGGGCGGTTACGAGCAGTACTTC.

V usage is TRBV5-6 and J usage is TRBJ1-3, with D possibly being TRBD1 (5 bases). Between the trimmed V and J ends, which lost 0 bases and 4 bases, there was a span of 14 bases. The CDR3 sequence is 16 residues long. Per germline, CDR1 SGHDT and CDR2 YYEEEE. The CDR3 here is CASSLVGGSTGNTIYF. The CDR3 DNA follows: TGTGCCAGCAGCTTGGTGGGGGGATCGACCGGAAACACCATATATTTT.

This sequence joins TRBV6-1 and TRBJ1-2; possibly TRBD1 for D (6 bases). Per germline, CDR1 MNHNS and CDR2 SASEGT. Trimming pared 1 base from V and 0 bases from J, leaving 9 bases between. The CDR3 spans 15 residues. CDR3 sequence: CASSEGAGANYGYTF. DNA of the CDR3: TGTGCCAGCAGTGAAGGTGCAGGGGCTAACTATGGCTACACCTTC.

V gene TRBV29-1 combines with J gene TRBJ1-2, with 7 bases identical to TRBD1. Germline-derived CDR1 and CDR2 are SQVTM and ANQGSEA. V gave up 2 bases and J gave up 5 bases; unmatched junction bases: 8. This CDR3 comprises 14 residues. DNA of the CDR3: TGCAGCGTTGAACCCCCCGACAGGGTTTATGGCTACACCTTC. This translates into CSVEPPDRVYGYTF.

The rearrangement links TRBV28 to TRBJ1-4; D may be TRBD1 (6 bases). V dropped 7 bases and J dropped 8 bases, with 14 bases sitting between them. Germline CDR1 reads MDHEN; CDR2 reads SYDVKM. CDR3 length: 13 amino acids. CDR3 residues: CASNWGGGEKLFF. CDR3 sequence (DNA): TGTGCCAGCAATTGGGGAGGGGGGGAAAAACTGTTTTTT.

This chain uses TRBV4-2 with TRBJ2-1; no reliable D call. Trimming removed 1 base at V and 0 bases at J, with 7 bases between. The germline V gene encodes CDR1 LGHNA and CDR2 YNFKEQ. The CDR3 contains 15 residues. The CDR3 nucleotides are TGTGCCAGCAGCCAAGCATCCGGCTCCTACAATGAGCAGTTCTTC. This sequence encodes CASSQASGSYNEQFF.

The chain recombines TRBV10-3 with TRBJ2-7; weak D call: TRBD2 (7 bases). Trimming removed 10 bases at V and 9 bases at J, with 22 bases between. Germline loops: CDR1 ENHRY, CDR2 SYGVKD. This CDR3 region has 13 residues. Here the CDR3 DNA reads TGTGCCACCCAAGGGGGGGAGGGTGGGAGGCAGTACTTC. This encodes CATQGGEGGRQYF.

A note on this clone: The junction shows a germline mismatch at one end, possibly a read error. The V gene is TRBV6-5, the J gene TRBJ2-1; 9 bases are shared with TRBD2. Germline CDR1 and CDR2: MNHEY and SVGAGI. The CDR3 runs 16 residues. CDR3 sequence: CASSYSGRGGRNEQFF. CDR3 in DNA: TGTGCCAGCAGCTACTCCGGGCGGGGGGGGAGGAATGAGCAGTTCTTC.

The gene calls are TRBV30 and TRBJ2-3; D is uncertain. The CDR3 loop spans 12 amino acids. The germline V gene has CDR1 GTSNPN and CDR2 SVGIG (reference sequence). CDR3 in amino acids: CAASYSTDTQYF. The CDR3 bases are TGTGCAGCGTCCTATAGCACAGATACGCAGTATTTT.

The chain employs TRBV7-2 and TRBJ2-2, with TRBD2 matching over 8 bases. In germline, CDR1 is SGHTA, CDR2 FQGNSA. Trimming removed 1 base from V and 8 bases from J; junction bases left unmatched: 9. This CDR3 has 16 amino acids. CDR3 loop: CASSLVIREGGGELFF. CDR3 DNA sequence: TGTGCCAGCAGCTTAGTGATACGGGAGGGCGGAGGGGAGCTGTTTTTT.

V gene TRBV5-1 combines with J gene TRBJ2-3; weak D call: TRBD1 (5 bases). Trimming pared 1 base from V and 4 bases from J, leaving 10 bases between. The CDR3 is 14 residues long. The germline V gene encodes CDR1 SGHRS and CDR2 YFSETQ. The CDR3 nucleotides read TGCGCCAGCAGCTTGAGGCAGGGCCCAGATACGCAGTATTTT. Its protein product is CASSLRQGPDTQYF.

The chain links TRBV28 to TRBJ2-7, with 7 nucleotides matching TRBD1. This CDR3 is 15 amino acids long. The junction had 12 bases not matched to a gene; V was cut back by 6 bases and J by 4 bases. CDR1 and CDR2 (germline): MDHEN, SYDVKM. For the CDR3, the DNA is TGTGCCAGCAGCTCGACCGGGACAGCCTTTTACGAGCAGTACTTC. This encodes CASSSTGTAFYEQYF. Combining the CDR3 with reference TRBV28 and TRBJ2-7 gives the whole variable domain DVKVTQSSRYLVKRTGEKVFLECVQDMDHENMFWYRQDPGLGLRLIYFSYDVKMKEKGDIPEGYSVSREKKERFSLILESASTNQTSMYLCASSSTGTAFYEQYFGPGTRLTVT.